This T cell receptor beta chain is from a study of OX40 agonist ivuxolimab in advanced cancers. The germline V gene encodes CDR1 SEHNR and CDR2 FQNEAQ (reference sequence). The CDR3 consists of 15 residues. Trimming removed 3 bases at V and 5 bases at J, with 14 bases between. Measured with immunoSEQ multiplex PCR; TCRdb has only the in-frame clones, and not every one. The data show some 50,000 clones, 91% seen once. The source of this sequence is an adult with an advanced solid tumor such as melanoma, head and neck, liver or kidney cancer. The chain recombines TRBV7-9 with TRBJ1-5, with D hard to call. The source was CD4+ or CD8+ T cells sorted from blood, collected in a trial of the OX40 agonist ivuxolimab. This CDR3 reads CASSFFSGEDQPQHF. The CDR3 region has the DNA TGTGCCAGCAGCTTCTTTAGCGGGGAGGATCAGCCCCAGCATTTT.